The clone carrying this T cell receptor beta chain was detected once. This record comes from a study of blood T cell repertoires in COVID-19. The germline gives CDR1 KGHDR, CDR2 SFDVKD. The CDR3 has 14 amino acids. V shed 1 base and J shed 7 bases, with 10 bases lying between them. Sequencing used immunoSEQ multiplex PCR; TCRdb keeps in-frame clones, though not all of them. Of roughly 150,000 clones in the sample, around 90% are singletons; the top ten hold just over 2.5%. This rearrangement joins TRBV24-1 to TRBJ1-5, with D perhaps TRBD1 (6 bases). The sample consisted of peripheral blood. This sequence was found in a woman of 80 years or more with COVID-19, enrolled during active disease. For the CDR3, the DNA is TGTGCCACCAGTGATTTAAACAGGGAACAGCCCCAGCATTTT. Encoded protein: CATSDLNREQPQHF.